Following are 27 T cell receptor beta chains from one sample sequenced in a study of T cells in localized non-small cell lung cancer. The data were produced by immunoSEQ multiplex PCR, yet TCRdb's version contains in-frame clones alone and is incomplete. The table shows 2,000 or so clones, with over 35% occurring only once. Sequencing used lung tumor tissue, obtained before any cancer treatment. Receptor source: an older female donor with stage I lung adenocarcinoma.

The chain links TRBV9 to TRBJ1-4; D gene uncertain. Germline V gene sequence: CDR1 SGDLS, CDR2 YYNGEE. CDR3 length: 14 amino acids. Trimming shortened V by 7 bases and J by 6 bases, and 16 bases separated the two germline ends. The CDR3 sequence is CASSVRAWDEKLFF. The CDR3 DNA is TGTGCCAGCTCGGTGAGGGCCTGGGATGAAAAACTGTTTTTT.

The gene calls are TRBV19 and TRBJ2-1, with TRBD1 as a possible D gene (6 bases). The V gene lost 1 base and the J gene lost 1 base, with 17 bases spanning the gap. Germline CDR1 reads LNHDA; CDR2 reads SQIVND (reference sequence). The CDR3 sequence is 18 residues long. In DNA form, the CDR3 reads TGTGCCAGTAGTATAGCCCCGATACAGGGTTTTTCCTACAATGAGCAGTTCTTC. Its protein product is CASSIAPIQGFSYNEQFF.

By share, this clone ranks as large. This sequence joins TRBV11-3 and TRBJ2-7; the match to TRBD2 covers 9 bases. The germline gives CDR1 SGHNT, CDR2 YENEEA. V shed 6 bases, J shed 5 bases, and the junction held 14 bases outside the gene matches. CDR3 length: 16 amino acids. CDR3 DNA sequence: TGTGCCAGCAGTCCCAGCACGATGGTAGCGGGGGACGAGCAGTACTTC. Protein sequence: CASSPSTMVAGDEQYF.

This clone has only a few counts. The genes are TRBV11-3 and TRBJ1-1; 11 nucleotides align to TRBD1. The J segment lost 4 bases and the V segment lost 5 bases, leaving 6 bases of the junction unmatched. CDR3 length: 15 residues. CDR1 is SGHNT, CDR2 YENEEA, per germline. The CDR3 loop reads CASSIPGTGGTEAFF. The CDR3 DNA follows: TGTGCCAGCAGCATCCCCGGGACAGGGGGCACTGAAGCTTTCTTT.

This chain uses TRBV14 with TRBJ2-3; D call uncertain. The CDR3 sequence is 12 residues long. V was cut by 1 base and J by 6 bases, with 5 bases left in between. Germline CDR1 and CDR2: SGHDN and FVKESK. The CDR3 DNA reads TGTGCCAGCAGCCAAGCGAGGGATACGCAGTATTTT. Amino acid sequence: CASSQARDTQYF. The full variable domain, in which reference TRBV14 and TRBJ2-3 provide the parts outside the CDR3, is EAGVTQFPSHSVIEKGQTVTLRCDPISGHDNLYWYRRVMGKEIKFLLHFVKESKQDESGMPNNRFLAERTGGTYSTLKVQPAELEDSGVYFCASSQARDTQYFGPGTRLTVL.

The CDR3 reads CASSRTSGDFYNEQFF. The CDR3 DNA is TGTGCCAGCTCTCGGACTAGCGGAGATTTCTACAATGAGCAGTTCTTC. The chain uses TRBV18 and TRBJ2-1, with 10 bases matching TRBD2. CDR3 size: 16 residues. V shed 6 bases, J shed 3 bases, and the junction held 8 bases outside the gene matches. Per germline, CDR1 KGHSH and CDR2 LQKENI.

This clone was observed a few times. J is TRBJ1-2 and V is TRBV6-8; tentatively, D is TRBD1 (6 bases). With 6 bases removed from V and 4 bases from J, the gap between germline ends came to 21 bases. The CDR3 extends over 16 amino acids. Germline values: CDR1 MNHGY, CDR2 SAAAGT. CDR3 coding DNA: TGTGCCAGCAGGACCACCCACGGGGGCCTTGCCTATGGCTACACCTTC. Amino acids: CASRTTHGGLAYGYTF.

The chain combines TRBV28 with TRBJ2-2; D may be TRBD2 (5 bases). The CDR3 is 13 residues long. In germline, CDR1 is MDHEN, CDR2 SYDVKM. With 8 bases removed from V and 0 bases from J, the gap between germline ends came to 7 bases. CDR3 sequence reads: CASRTANTGELFF. The DNA for the CDR3 is TGTGCCAGCCGGACTGCGAACACCGGGGAGCTGTTTTTT.

This clone turned up a few times. The V gene is TRBV30, the J gene TRBJ1-1; no definite D call. The germline V and J ends were trimmed by 0 bases and 3 bases, with 14 bases remaining between them. The CDR3 has 15 amino acids. Germline CDR1 reads GTSNPN; CDR2 reads SVGIG (reference sequence). CDR3 amino acids: CAWSVGWGTDTEAFF. The DNA for the CDR3 is TGTGCCTGGAGTGTAGGTTGGGGTACTGACACTGAAGCTTTCTTT.

This clone has just a few counts. This chain links TRBV11-3 with TRBJ2-5; 7 nucleotides line up with TRBD1. The V gene end was trimmed by 5 bases and the J gene end by 4 bases; junction bases not matched to a gene: 13. Germline CDR1 SGHNT, CDR2 YENEEA. The CDR3 sequence is 16 residues long. The DNA for the CDR3 is TGTGCCAGCAGCCCGAGACAGGGAAGAGAAGCAGAGACCCAGTACTTC. This sequence encodes CASSPRQGREAETQYF.

V gene TRBV19 combines with J gene TRBJ1-5; D might be TRBD1 (6 bases). Germline CDR1 LNHDA, CDR2 SQIVND (reference sequence). V gave up 7 bases and J gave up 6 bases, with 19 bases separating them. The CDR3 length is 15 residues. Here the CDR3 DNA reads TGTGCCAGTACCGACCATCCTCGGGACACTCAGCCCCAGCATTTT. Amino acids: CASTDHPRDTQPQHF.

This chain uses TRBV19 with TRBJ2-1, with D uncertain. Germline loops: CDR1 LNHDA, CDR2 SQIVND (reference sequence). The length of the CDR3 is 13 residues. V shed 4 bases and J shed 7 bases, with 11 bases lying between them. The CDR3 nucleotides are TGTGCCAGTAGTACCCCACTACCGAATGAGCAGTTCTTC. Amino acid sequence: CASSTPLPNEQFF.

A remark on this clone: Other DNA sequences in the sample encode the same CDR3. The chain recombines TRBV19 with TRBJ1-6; D is ambiguous. CDR3 size: 14 residues. CDR1 is LNHDA, CDR2 SQIVND, per germline (reference sequence). V was trimmed by 5 bases and J by 10 bases, leaving 15 bases between them. The CDR3 sequence is CASSPLGVGSPLHF. CDR3 nucleotide sequence: TGTGCCAGTAGTCCACTCGGGGTTGGGTCACCCCTCCACTTT.

The gene calls are TRBV6-8 and TRBJ2-3; weak D call: TRBD2 (6 bases). V was cut by 2 bases and J by 2 bases, with 14 bases left in between. The CDR3 covers 16 residues. Germline lookup yields CDR1 MNHGY and CDR2 SAAAGT. The CDR3 reads CASSYRGTSPTDTQYF. In DNA form, the CDR3 reads TGTGCCAGCAGTTACCGCGGGACTTCACCCACAGATACGCAGTATTTT.

A few counts support this clone. The V and J genes are TRBV9 and TRBJ2-7; 9 nucleotides line up with TRBD2. The CDR3 sequence is 15 residues long. CDR1 SGDLS and CDR2 YYNGEE come from the germline V gene. After removal of 5 bases from V and 6 bases from J, the junction contained 12 bases not matched to a gene. CDR3 nucleotides: TGTGCCAGCAGTAACACGGGACTAGCTTCGGGCGAGCAGTACTTC. Its translation is CASSNTGLASGEQYF.

The chain has TRBV11-3 and TRBJ1-3, with D possibly matching TRBD1 (6 bases). Per the germline V gene, CDR1 is SGHNT and CDR2 is YENEEA. Deletions cut 4 bases from V and 6 bases from J, with 16 bases between. The CDR3 has 15 amino acids. CDR3 coding DNA: TGTGCCAGCAGCTCCGATGGGGGGGCTTTAAACACCATATATTTT. Its protein is CASSSDGGALNTIYF.

This chain joins TRBV19 and TRBJ1-2, with D tentatively TRBD1 (5 bases). There are 15 residues in the CDR3. Germline CDR1 and CDR2: LNHDA and SQIVND (reference sequence). Trimming stripped 5 bases from V and 5 bases from J, with 18 bases between. CDR3 loop: CASSEQRGGEYGYTF. The CDR3 DNA sequence: TGTGCCAGTAGTGAGCAGAGGGGCGGAGAGTATGGCTACACCTTC.

V usage is TRBV30 and J usage is TRBJ2-7; D is unresolved. The CDR3 loop spans 12 amino acids. Per the germline V gene, CDR1 is GTSNPN and CDR2 is SVGIG (reference sequence). V was cut by 0 bases and J by 6 bases, with 9 bases left in between. CDR3 bases: TGTGCCTGGAGTGTAGGTGGGGTCGAGCAGTACTTC. It is translated as CAWSVGGVEQYF.

The chain is built from TRBV18 and TRBJ2-3; TRBD2 matches 9 bases. The germline V gene encodes CDR1 KGHSH and CDR2 LQKENI. The CDR3 is 15 residues long. The V segment lost 2 bases and the J segment 3 bases; nucleotides outside the gene matches: 3. CDR3 in amino acids: CASSPGGGATDTQYF. In DNA form, the CDR3 reads TGTGCCAGCTCACCAGGCGGGGGGGCAACAGATACGCAGTATTTT.

The V call is TRBV11-3, the J call TRBJ1-1; no clear D gene. The CDR3 spans 15 residues. Germline lookup yields CDR1 SGHNT and CDR2 YENEEA. V lost 5 bases, J lost 1 base, and 14 bases lay in between. The CDR3 DNA reads as TGTGCCAGCAGCCTTATGATTGGCCGGAACACTGAAGCTTTCTTT. Protein: CASSLMIGRNTEAFF.

The rearrangement links TRBV18 to TRBJ1-1; D is possibly TRBD1 (5 bases). The CDR3 extends over 15 amino acids. The V gene lost 3 bases and the J gene lost 1 base, with 12 bases spanning the gap. Germline V gene sequence: CDR1 KGHSH, CDR2 LQKENI. As DNA, the CDR3 is TGTGCCAGCTCACCTTCATTGACAGAGAACACTGAAGCTTTCTTT. It is translated as CASSPSLTENTEAFF.

V is TRBV19 and J is TRBJ1-2; D not resolved. Deletions cut 8 bases from V and 8 bases from J, with 21 bases between. There are 14 residues in the CDR3. Germline lookup yields CDR1 LNHDA and CDR2 SQIVND (reference sequence). The CDR3 nucleotides are TGTGCCAGTGTCAGGCCCGGGGAGACGCGGGGCTACACCTTC. Amino acid sequence: CASVRPGETRGYTF. Combining the CDR3 with reference TRBV19 and TRBJ1-2 gives the whole variable domain DGGITQSPKYLFRKEGQNVTLSCEQNLNHDAMYWYRQDPGQGLRLIYYSQIVNDFQKGDIAEGYSVSREKKESFPLTVTSAQKNPTAFYLCASVRPGETRGYTFGSGTRLTVV.

This clone has only a few counts. This chain uses TRBV6-8 with TRBJ1-5, with a possible D match to TRBD1 (5 bases). The CDR3 is 17 amino acids. Trimming pared 6 bases from V and 0 bases from J, leaving 18 bases between. The germline CDR1 and CDR2 sequences are MNHGY and SAAAGT. CDR3 sequence: CASRTSGGAYSNQPQHF. The CDR3 DNA follows: TGTGCCAGCAGGACCTCAGGAGGGGCATATAGCAATCAGCCCCAGCATTTT.

The genes are TRBV25-1 and TRBJ1-4; no firm D call. Germline CDR1 reads MGHDK; CDR2 reads SYGVNS. CDR3 size: 15 residues. The V gene lost 1 base and the J gene lost 4 bases, with 10 bases spanning the gap. The CDR3 protein is CASSEFNSGNEKLFF. The CDR3, as DNA: TGTGCCAGCAGTGAATTTAACAGCGGTAATGAAAAACTGTTTTTT.

By share, this clone ranks as large. V gene TRBV9 combines with J gene TRBJ2-7; 7 positions match TRBD1. CDR3 size: 14 residues. Germline assignment: CDR1 SGDLS and CDR2 YYNGEE. J lost 2 bases, V lost 5 bases, and 7 bases had no gene match. The CDR3 loop is CASSEDRATYEQYF. As DNA, the CDR3 is TGTGCCAGCAGTGAAGACAGGGCCACCTACGAGCAGTACTTC.

This chain joins TRBV9 and TRBJ1-1; 10 bases agree with TRBD1. The CDR3 is 12 residues long. V shed 7 bases and J 5 bases; nucleotides not matched to a gene: 2. CDR1 is SGDLS, CDR2 YYNGEE, per germline. The CDR3 bases are TGTGCCAGCGCGGGACAGGGGACTGAAGCTTTCTTT. Residues: CASAGQGTEAFF.

This clone turned up a few times. A read error may produce the germline difference seen at one junction end. The gene calls are TRBV6-8 and TRBJ1-5; 7 bases fit TRBD1. Germline V gene lookup returns CDR1 MNHGY and CDR2 SAAAGT. The CDR3 runs 16 residues. In DNA form, the CDR3 reads TGTGCCATCAGTGCCGGATTCGGGACAGAAAATCAGCCCCAGCATTTT. Its protein is CAISAGFGTENQPQHF.